This TCR beta chain was observed in a study of regulatory T cells in long-lasting Graves disease (dated by TCRdb to the early 2020s). In the study overall: Patients with newly diagnosed Graves' disease had been on antithyroid drugs for under 3 months. Peripheral blood TCR sequencing and RNA sequencing compared persistent Graves' disease patients with newly diagnosed Graves' disease patients. The study was registered as a clinical trial and conducted in China. A total of 33 samples underwent TCR sequencing, from roughly 13 patients with persistent Graves' disease and 20 patients with newly diagnosed Graves' disease.

In this sample, this clonotype turned up many times. Its binding antigen is unknown. The junction departs from germline at one end; a sequencing error may be responsible. The germline V gene encodes CDR1 SGHRS and CDR2 YFSETQ. CDR3 length: 15 amino acids, cysteine to phenylalanine. Left in the record is the CDR3 DNA by itself, 45 bases read in frame from the first base. Sample time point, as interpreted from the label and publication: newly diagnosed GD, antithyroid drugs for less than 3 months. For both TCR sequencing and RNA sequencing, RNA was extracted from PBMCs using TRIzol. Graves' disease was diagnosed according to American Thyroid Association guidelines. Patients were recruited from an endocrinology department in Xi'an, China. Each patient gave about 10 milliliters of peripheral blood, collected in an EDTA anticoagulant tube. PBMCs were isolated by Ficoll Paque Plus density gradient separation without further T cell sorting. An Agilent 2100 Bioanalyzer and agarose gel were used to check RNA quality, while a NanoDrop 2000 measured RNA concentration.

Overall results and qualifications from the work: Compared with newly diagnosed patients, persistent Graves' disease patients had lower TCR Shannon entropy and fewer highly expanded clones, which suggests clonal expansion. Because the primary lesion, thyroid tissue, could not be accessed, the study looked at peripheral blood alone. A larger number of public clonotypes was shared among persistent patients (around 2,700) than among newly diagnosed patients (approximately 930). Sequencing and analysis were restricted to the TCR beta chain. TRBV28, TRBJ1-2 and TRBJ2-5 were preferentially used in persistent disease, while TRBV20-1 and TRBJ2-1 were favored in newly diagnosed disease. The small sample size was acknowledged by the authors as a limitation that may reduce accuracy.

The library was produced with multiplex PCR. Sequencing instrument: Illumina HiSeq 4000. TCR beta libraries were built with iRepertoire HTBI primers and Arm-PCR amplification of CDR3 regions. Before sequencing, the PCR products went through gel purification. Per the source publication's procedure: A total of fewer than 70 TRBV and about 13 TRBJ segments were identified across samples and were used for gene usage analysis of CDR3 amino acid clonotypes. Filtered high-quality paired reads were merged into contigs using COPE and FqMerger. BLAST was used to align contigs to IMGT TRBV, TRBD and TRBJ reference genes, with CDR3 defined following IMGT. Highly expanded clones were defined as clonotypes with a frequency above 0.1%. Shannon entropy served as the measure of repertoire diversity, while the Gini coefficient captured V-J evenness. A clonotype found in more than one individual was treated as public. In-frame beta chains were kept once TCRdb had trimmed the public reads at Q25 with fastp and called clones with MiXCR. Every CDR3 protein is listed once, alongside the most common genes and DNA of its rows. TCRdb, not the original authors, processed these V and J calls. The sample yields hundreds of thousands of distinct CDR3 sequences; about 16% were counted once. 18% of the sample is held by the ten biggest clonotypes.

The same data also went into a second study, on T cells in Graves' hyperthyroidism and ophthalmopathy. As the second paper documents: Graves' hyperthyroidism was defined as stable when no progression to ophthalmopathy occurred over 18 months of follow-up. The hyperthyroidism patients were between 18 and 65 years old and newly diagnosed, with a disease duration of less than 2 months. Exclusion was applied to patients with uncontrolled infections, other autoimmune diseases, pregnancy or lactation. Clinical symptoms, serum thyroxine and TRAb, thyroid ultrasound, and orbital computed tomography formed the basis for the diagnoses. The first round of RT-PCR for the TCR CDR3 was performed with the HTBI primer set and the Qiagen OneStep RT-PCR kit. Most expanded thyroid clonotypes (frequency above 0.001) were also found in blood, which suggests that blood repertoires may mirror thyroid immune responses. Ophthalmopathy was separated from stable hyperthyroidism by a 13 V-J signature model, with 85% to 90% sensitivity and about 84% specificity obtained in cross-validation and 80%/75% obtained in testing. In validation, the model predicted progression to ophthalmopathy a median of roughly 6.2 months before onset, with about 71% sensitivity and roughly 77% specificity. A discovery cohort of about a hundred patients, 43 with Graves' ophthalmopathy and 55 to 60 with stable Graves' hyperthyroidism, was used to find distinguishing TCR V-J signatures. Prospective prediction of ophthalmopathy was tested in an independent validation cohort consisting of 18 to 20 hyperthyroidism patients and more than 15 patients who later progressed to ophthalmopathy. For training and testing, the 100 or so patients in the discovery cohort were randomly divided in a 7:3 ratio. In addition, the study compared T-cell repertoires in thyroid tissue and in blood from about 6 Graves' hyperthyroidism patients. Following sampling, methimazole starting at 30 mg daily was given to hyperthyroidism patients, and high-dose intravenous methylprednisolone was given to ophthalmopathy patients. The libraries were constructed in a second round of multiplex PCR and then size-selected and purified. Paired-end sequencing of the libraries was performed with 100 bp reads on an Illumina HiSeq2000. Raw data were processed with SOAPnuke, discarding reads with adapters, uncalled bases, mean Phred below 15, or no exact constant-primer or identifier match. COPE v1.2.5 was used to merge high-quality paired reads, and clonotypes were defined as unique nucleotide sequences. MiTCR v1.1 was used to align clonotypes to the IMGT TRBV, TRBD and TRBJ reference segments. The analysis was restricted to V-J combinations with a frequency above 0.0001, which together covered 99% to 99.2% of the repertoires. The TCS score was defined as F50 (clonal expansion) divided by E x V (chaos), with BLOSUM62-based TCRdist calculated between CDR3 peptides within each V-J. Welch's t-statistics and random forest reduced 514 V-J features to about 13, which were used in a naive Bayes classifier (R e1071). Sample size was not statistically predetermined, and investigators were not blinded to group allocation. The paper reports TCR Vbeta CDR3 sequencing of 130 to 150 peripheral blood samples: 40 to 45 ophthalmopathy, over 70 hyperthyroidism and about 17 progressor patients.

The chain is encoded by TRBV5-1 joined to TRBJ2-3, with 9 junctional bases fitting TRBD2. The sequencing used peripheral blood mononuclear cells (PBMCs), collected at new diagnosis, from a patient treated with antithyroid drugs. The TCR sequence derives from a woman aged 30 to 39 with Graves disease. Donor details come from another sample of the same person, matched by shared clones. The sequenced DNA: TGTGCCAGCAGTCTAGAGACTAGCGGAACAGATACGCAGTATTTT. It specifies CASSLETSGTDTQYF.